These 27 T cell receptor beta chains originate from one sample sequenced in a study of blood T cell repertoires in COVID-19. Assay used: immunoSEQ multiplex PCR; TCRdb lists only in-frame clones, some missing. The sample consists of around 190,000 clones, approximately 84% of them appearing once. Input material: peripheral blood. These receptor sequences come from a human donor in a cohort sampled during active COVID-19.

The chain couples TRBV12-3 or TRBV12-4 to TRBJ1-1; the D is unclear. The CDR3 is made up of 13 amino acids. Trimming pared 6 bases from V and 1 base from J, leaving 9 bases between. The CDR3 DNA reads TGTGCCAGCAGGTGGGGAGGGAACACTGAAGCTTTCTTT. It specifies CASRWGGNTEAFF.

The chain has TRBV5-5 and TRBJ1-2; 9 bases map to TRBD1. V gave up 4 bases and J gave up 7 bases; unmatched junction bases: 11. This CDR3 comprises 15 residues. The germline CDR1 and CDR2 sequences are SGHKS and YYEKEE (reference sequence). In nucleotides, the CDR3 is TGTGCCAGCAGCCTAACGGCCGGGACAGGGTTTGGCTACACCTTC. It translates to CASSLTAGTGFGYTF. Combining the CDR3 with reference TRBV5-5 and TRBJ1-2 gives the whole variable domain DAGVTQSPTHLIKTRGQQVTLRCSPISGHKSVSWYQQVLGQGPQFIFQYYEKEERGRGNFPDRFSARQFPNYSSELNVNALLLGDSALYLCASSLTAGTGFGYTFGSGTRLTVV.

The rearrangement joins TRBV5-6 to TRBJ2-7, with D perhaps TRBD1 (6 bases). Trimming took off 0 bases at V and 2 bases at J, with 9 bases between the two ends. CDR3 size: 14 residues. The germline CDR1 and CDR2 sequences are SGHDT and YYEEEE. Here the CDR3 DNA reads TGTGCCAGCAGCTTGGTCCAGGGGACCTACGAGCAGTACTTC. The encoded protein is CASSLVQGTYEQYF.

This clone was picked up one time. CDR3 sequence reads: CASSPQGQPNTEAFF. CDR3 nucleotides: TGTGCCAGTAGTCCACAGGGACAGCCGAACACTGAAGCTTTCTTT. The chain is built from TRBV19 and TRBJ1-1, with 7 bases identical to TRBD1. The V gene's germline CDR1 is LNHDA and CDR2 SQIVND (reference sequence). CDR3 length equals 15 residues. The V gene end was trimmed by 5 bases and the J gene end by 1 base; junction bases not matched to a gene: 7.

This sequence joins TRBV2 and TRBJ2-7; D perhaps matches TRBD2 (6 bases). Germline loops: CDR1 SNHLY, CDR2 FYNNEI. The CDR3 loop spans 16 amino acids. V lost 7 bases and J lost 1, with 20 bases in between. The CDR3 spells CASTTPTPGLSYEQYF. In DNA form, the CDR3 reads TGTGCCAGCACCACCCCTACCCCGGGACTGTCCTACGAGCAGTACTTC.

This clone was seen more than once but under ten times. The V call is TRBV24-1, the J call TRBJ1-1; 7 bases are a match to TRBD1. V dropped 5 bases and J dropped 5; count of bases not matched to a gene: 7. Per the germline V gene, CDR1 is KGHDR and CDR2 is SFDVKD. The CDR3 length is 14 residues. CDR3 amino acids: CATSGVTGQTEAFF. The CDR3 DNA reads TGTGCCACCAGTGGGGTGACAGGGCAGACTGAAGCTTTCTTT.

CDR3 region: CAIQLAGELFF. Here the CDR3 DNA reads TGTGCCATCCAGTTGGCCGGGGAGCTGTTTTTT. The chain uses TRBV3-1 (or the pseudogene TRBV3-2) and TRBJ2-2; no definite D call. The V end was cut by 10 bases, the J end by 6 bases, with 9 bases between. The CDR3 sequence is 11 residues long. Germline assignment: CDR1 LGHDT and CDR2 YNNKEL (reference sequence).

The chain joins TRBV5-5 to TRBJ1-4; D not certain. The CDR3 loop spans 15 amino acids. Germline CDR1 is SGHKS and CDR2 is YYEKEE (reference sequence). V lost 2 bases and J lost 3, with 11 bases in between. CDR3 in amino acids: CASSFRGKANEKLFF. CDR3 DNA: TGTGCCAGCAGCTTTCGCGGGAAAGCTAATGAAAAACTGTTTTTT.

The V and J genes are TRBV9 and TRBJ1-2; no definite D call. CDR3 length: 16 residues. V was trimmed by 1 base and J by 3 bases, leaving 16 bases between them. Germline V gives CDR1 SGDLS, CDR2 YYNGEE. The CDR3 here is CASSVNTGENDYGYTF. Here the CDR3 DNA reads TGTGCCAGCAGCGTAAACACCGGGGAGAATGACTATGGCTACACCTTC.

Here the CDR3 reads CASSQSKDRKNEKLFF. The CDR3 DNA follows: TGCGCCAGCAGTCAATCGAAGGACAGGAAAAATGAAAAACTGTTTTTT. The chain carries TRBV23-1 and TRBJ1-4; 7 bases line up with TRBD1. TRBV23-1 is filed as an ORF, its function uncertain. V was pared by 0 bases and J by 5 bases, with 6 bases of the junction left unmatched. This CDR3 has 16 amino acids.

The chain joins TRBV5-1 to TRBJ2-2; 8 bases map to TRBD2. Per the germline V gene, CDR1 is SGHRS and CDR2 is YFSETQ. V trimming: 3 bases; J trimming: 4 bases; junction bases outside the gene matches: 5. This CDR3 contains 15 residues. CDR3 DNA sequence: TGCGCCAGCAGCTCACGCGGGGGGTTCACCGGGGAGCTGTTTTTT. Residues: CASSSRGGFTGELFF.

V is TRBV27 and J is TRBJ2-2; D unclear. Germline V gene data show CDR1 as MNHEY and CDR2 as SMNVEV (reference sequence). This CDR3 has 14 amino acids. The ends were cut back, 6 bases at V and 1 base at J, with 9 bases in the middle. The CDR3 coding sequence is TGTGCCAGCAGACCCTACAGGAACACCGGGGAGCTGTTTTTT. This translates into CASRPYRNTGELFF.

The DNA of the CDR3 is TGCGCCAGCAGCGGGAGGACAGGGCAGGCCTACGAGCAGTACTTC. This sequence encodes CASSGRTGQAYEQYF. The gene calls are TRBV5-1 and TRBJ2-7; 8 bases line up with TRBD1. The V segment lost 4 bases and the J segment 2 bases; nucleotides outside the gene matches: 8. Germline CDR1 reads SGHRS; CDR2 reads YFSETQ. The CDR3 is 15 residues long.

V is TRBV6-1 and J is TRBJ1-1, with TRBD1 matching over 8 bases. CDR1 is MNHNS and CDR2 is SASEGT in the germline V gene. V was clipped by 2 bases and J by 4 bases; unmatched bases: 18. The CDR3 loop spans 19 amino acids. Here the CDR3 DNA reads TGTGCCAGCAGTGAATATCCCCCCGCCGGTCAGGGGGCGCCCACTGAAGCTTTCTTT. Its translation: CASSEYPPAGQGAPTEAFF.

The chain uses TRBV5-1 and TRBJ2-7; 8 bases align to TRBD1. Per the germline V gene, CDR1 is SGHRS and CDR2 is YFSETQ. CDR3 length equals 15 residues. V shed 4 bases, J shed 1 base, and the junction held 7 bases outside the gene matches. CDR3 protein: CASSDRDRTSYEQYF. The CDR3 region has the DNA TGCGCCAGCAGCGACCGGGACAGGACGTCCTACGAGCAGTACTTC.

This rearrangement joins TRBV4-1 to TRBJ2-5, with a weak D call TRBD2 (5 bases). CDR3 length: 12 residues. Germline V gives CDR1 MGHRA, CDR2 YSYEKL. V was shortened by 3 bases and J by 7 bases, with 9 bases between the two germline ends. In nucleotides, the CDR3 is TGCGCCAGCAGCCAGAGCCGGGGGACCCAGTACTTC. The encoded protein is CASSQSRGTQYF.

This clone was detected once. This sequence joins TRBV7-9 and TRBJ1-5; no clear D. Germline V gives CDR1 SEHNR, CDR2 FQNEAQ (reference sequence). This CDR3 contains 13 residues. Trimming took 8 bases from V and 4 from J, leaving 12 bases between them. CDR3 amino acids: CASQGEENQPQHF. The DNA for the CDR3 is TGTGCCAGCCAAGGAGAGGAGAATCAGCCCCAGCATTTT.

The rearrangement links TRBV10-2 to TRBJ2-7, with 8 bases matching TRBD2. V gave up 8 bases and J gave up 0 bases; unmatched junction bases: 0. This CDR3 is built from 12 residues. Germline assignment: CDR1 WSHSY and CDR2 SAAADI. This CDR3 is CASREGSYEQYF. The CDR3 nucleotides are TGCGCCAGCCGGGAGGGCTCCTACGAGCAGTACTTC.

The rearrangement joins TRBV5-1 to TRBJ1-1; TRBD1 matches 9 bases. The CDR3 is 14 residues long. V trimming: 4 bases; J trimming: 4 bases; junction bases outside the gene matches: 5. CDR1 is SGHRS and CDR2 is YFSETQ in the germline V gene. CDR3 DNA sequence: TGCGCCAGCAGCGGAACAGGGGGCTCCACTGAAGCTTTCTTT. Translated: CASSGTGGSTEAFF. Filled out from reference TRBV5-1 and TRBJ1-1, the complete variable domain reads KAGVTQTPRYLIKTRGQQVTLSCSPISGHRSVSWYQQTPGQGLQFLFEYFSETQRNKGNFPGRFSGRQFSNSRSEMNVSTLELGDSALYLCASSGTGGSTEAFFGQGTRLTVV.

V gene TRBV5-1 combines with J gene TRBJ1-3; perhaps TRBD1 as D (5 bases). V lost 2 bases to trimming and J lost 8 bases, with 14 bases between them. The CDR3 sequence is 14 residues long. Germline assignment: CDR1 SGHRS and CDR2 YFSETQ. The CDR3 bases are TGCGCCAGCAGCTTCTCAGGGAATAAGGACACCATATATTTT. Amino acids: CASSFSGNKDTIYF.

The chain links TRBV5-1 to TRBJ1-5; 7 bases are shared with TRBD1. CDR3 size: 15 residues. Trimming cost V 4 bases and J 7 bases; bases outside gene matches: 11. CDR1 is SGHRS, CDR2 YFSETQ, per germline. Here the CDR3 DNA reads TGCGCCAGCAGCCCGACAGGGACCCATGGGCAGCCCCAGCATTTT. Translation: CASSPTGTHGQPQHF.

The chain uses TRBV19 and TRBJ1-5, with D possibly TRBD1 on 6 matching bases. This CDR3 is built from 15 residues. Trimming left V 3 bases short and J 3 bases short, with 12 bases between. The germline CDR1 and CDR2 sequences are LNHDA and SQIVND (reference sequence). Here the CDR3 reads CASSIRGASNQPQHF. CDR3 DNA: TGTGCCAGTAGTATCCGGGGGGCGTCCAATCAGCCCCAGCATTTT.

The chain employs TRBV29-1 and TRBJ2-7; TRBD2 agrees at 12 bases. Germline CDR1 SQVTM, CDR2 ANQGSEA. Germline trimming cut 1 base from V and 3 bases from J; bases unmatched to any gene: 4. The CDR3 has 15 amino acids. The CDR3 sequence is CSVEVGLAGNYEQYF. CDR3 coding DNA: TGCAGCGTTGAAGTAGGACTAGCGGGGAACTACGAGCAGTACTTC.

The chain uses TRBV24-1 and TRBJ2-1; D is unresolved. The CDR3 spans 13 residues. V was clipped by 4 bases and J by 9 bases, with 12 bases between them. Germline loops: CDR1 KGHDR, CDR2 SFDVKD. The CDR3 sequence is CATSESSAGEQFF. The CDR3 bases are TGTGCCACCAGTGAGTCTTCCGCCGGTGAGCAGTTCTTC.

The chain uses TRBV5-6 and TRBJ1-2; D possibly corresponds to TRBD1 (5 bases). Trimming removed 4 bases at V and 6 bases at J, with 16 bases between. CDR1 and CDR2 from the germline V gene are SGHDT and YYEEEE. The CDR3 sequence is 14 residues long. The CDR3 here is CASSHRAAGHGYTF. The CDR3 DNA reads as TGTGCCAGCAGCCACCGGGCCGCGGGACATGGCTACACCTTC.

The chain links TRBV5-4 to TRBJ2-7, with D possibly matching TRBD2 (6 bases). Germline loops: CDR1 SGHNT, CDR2 YYREEE (reference sequence). This CDR3 has 14 residues. V was clipped by 2 bases and J by 5 bases, with 14 bases between them. DNA of the CDR3: TGTGCCAGCAGCTTAGAGACTAGAGGCCACGAGCAGTACTTC. Its translation is CASSLETRGHEQYF.

This clone was observed once. The chain joins TRBV15 to TRBJ2-1, with TRBD2 matching 8 bases. Trimming took 1 base from V and 8 from J; bases not matched to a gene: 10. The CDR3 has 16 residues. Germline CDR1 LNHNV, CDR2 YYDKDF (reference sequence). The CDR3 bases are TGTGCCACCAGCAGAGTCCAATCCGGGACTAGATATGAGCAGTTCTTC. Its protein is CATSRVQSGTRYEQFF. Full variable domain (missing parts from reference TRBV15 and TRBJ2-1): DAMVIQNPRYQVTQFGKPVTLSCSQTLNHNVMYWYQQKSSQAPKLLFHYYDKDFNNEADTPDNFQSRRPNTSFCFLDIRSPGLGDTAMYLCATSRVQSGTRYEQFFGPGTRLTVL.